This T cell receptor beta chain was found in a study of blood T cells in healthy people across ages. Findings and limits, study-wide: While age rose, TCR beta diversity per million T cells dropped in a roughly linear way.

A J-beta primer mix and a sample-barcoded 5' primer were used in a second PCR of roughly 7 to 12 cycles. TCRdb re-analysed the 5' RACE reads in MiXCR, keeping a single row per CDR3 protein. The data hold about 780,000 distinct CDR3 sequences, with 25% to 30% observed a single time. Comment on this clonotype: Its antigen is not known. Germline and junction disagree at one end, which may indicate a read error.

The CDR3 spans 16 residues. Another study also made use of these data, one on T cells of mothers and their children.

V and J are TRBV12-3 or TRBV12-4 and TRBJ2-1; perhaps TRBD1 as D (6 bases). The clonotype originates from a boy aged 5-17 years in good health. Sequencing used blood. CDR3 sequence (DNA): TGTGCCAGCAGTGATCAGGGGTCCGGTGCCTACAATAAGCAGTTCTTC. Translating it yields CASSDQGSGAYNKQFF.